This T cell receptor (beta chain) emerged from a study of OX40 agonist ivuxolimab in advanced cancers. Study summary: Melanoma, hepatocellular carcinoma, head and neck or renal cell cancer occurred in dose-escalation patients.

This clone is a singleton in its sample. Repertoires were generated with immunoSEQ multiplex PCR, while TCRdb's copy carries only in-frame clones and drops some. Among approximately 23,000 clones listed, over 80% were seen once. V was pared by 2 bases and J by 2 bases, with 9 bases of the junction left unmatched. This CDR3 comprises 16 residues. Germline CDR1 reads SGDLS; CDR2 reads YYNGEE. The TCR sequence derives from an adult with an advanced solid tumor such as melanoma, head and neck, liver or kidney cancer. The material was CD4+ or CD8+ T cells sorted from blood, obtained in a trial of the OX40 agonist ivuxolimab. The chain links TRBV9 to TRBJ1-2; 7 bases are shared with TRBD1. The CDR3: CASSVNLGGANYGYTF. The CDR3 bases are TGTGCCAGCAGCGTGAACTTAGGGGGCGCCAACTATGGCTACACCTTC.